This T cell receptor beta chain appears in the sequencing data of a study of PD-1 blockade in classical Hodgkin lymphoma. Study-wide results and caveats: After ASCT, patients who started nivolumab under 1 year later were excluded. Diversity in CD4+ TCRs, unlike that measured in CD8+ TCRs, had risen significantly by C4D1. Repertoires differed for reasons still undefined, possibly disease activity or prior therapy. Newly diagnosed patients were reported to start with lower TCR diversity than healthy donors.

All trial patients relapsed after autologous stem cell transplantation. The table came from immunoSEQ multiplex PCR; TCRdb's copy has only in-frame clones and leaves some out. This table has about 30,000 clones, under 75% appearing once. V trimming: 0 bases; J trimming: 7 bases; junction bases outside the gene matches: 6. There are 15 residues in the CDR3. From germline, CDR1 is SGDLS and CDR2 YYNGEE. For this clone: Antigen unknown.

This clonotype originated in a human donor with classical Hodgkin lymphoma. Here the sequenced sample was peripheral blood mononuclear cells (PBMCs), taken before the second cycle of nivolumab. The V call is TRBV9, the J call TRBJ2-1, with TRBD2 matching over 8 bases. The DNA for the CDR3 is TGTGCCAGCAGCGTAGCGGGGGGGCCGGAGAATGAGCAGTTCTTC. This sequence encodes CASSVAGGPENEQFF.